These 24 T cell receptor beta chains originate from one sample sequenced in a study of OX40 agonist ivuxolimab in advanced cancers. The table came from immunoSEQ multiplex PCR; TCRdb's copy has only in-frame clones and leaves some out. The profile shows some 86,000 clones, 91% of them singletons. Specimen: CD4+ or CD8+ T cells sorted from blood, collected in a trial of the OX40 agonist ivuxolimab. These receptors all stem from an adult with an advanced solid tumor such as melanoma, head and neck, liver or kidney cancer.

The genes are TRBV10-1 and TRBJ2-3; no definite D call. Germline assignment: CDR1 WNHNN and CDR2 SYGVQD (reference sequence). Trimming stripped 2 bases from V and 1 base from J, with 7 bases between. This CDR3 has 14 residues. CDR3 coding DNA: TGCGCCAGCAGTGAGCACAGCCGCACAGATACGCAGTATTTT. It is translated as CASSEHSRTDTQYF.

V gene TRBV2 combines with J gene TRBJ1-4; no firm D call. There are 14 residues in the CDR3. Germline CDR1 is SNHLY and CDR2 is FYNNEI. Trimming cost V 6 bases and J 8 bases, with 16 bases left between them. The CDR3 DNA reads TGTGCCAGCAGGGCTTCGATGGGAAGCGAAAAACTGTTTTTT. It codes for CASRASMGSEKLFF. Full variable domain (outside the CDR3, taken from reference TRBV2 and TRBJ1-4): EPEVTQTPSHQVTQMGQEVILRCVPISNHLYFYWYRQILGQKVEFLVSFYNNEISEKSEIFDDQFSVERPDGSNFTLKIRSTKLEDSAMYFCASRASMGSEKLFFGSGTQLSVL.

The chain joins TRBV5-8 to TRBJ1-5, with D unclear. The CDR3 has 14 amino acids. V lost 2 bases and J 5 bases, leaving 11 bases between the germline ends. CDR1 is SGHTS and CDR2 is YDEGEE in the germline V gene. The CDR3 sequence: CASSFVGKDQPQHF. Here the CDR3 DNA reads TGTGCCAGCAGCTTCGTCGGTAAGGATCAGCCCCAGCATTTT.

The chain combines TRBV10-3 with TRBJ1-1; 7 nucleotides align to TRBD1. This CDR3 is 17 amino acids long. Germline loops: CDR1 ENHRY, CDR2 SYGVKD. With V trimmed by 4 bases and J by 2 bases, 13 bases remained unmatched. Here the CDR3 DNA reads TGTGCCATCAGTGCCCAGAGACAGGGACGGGGAAACACTGAAGCTTTCTTT. It translates to CAISAQRQGRGNTEAFF.

This sequence joins TRBV5-4 and TRBJ2-3; 9 nucleotides match TRBD2. V shed 1 base, J shed 6 bases, and the junction held 3 bases outside the gene matches. Germline CDR1 SGHNT, CDR2 YYREEE (reference sequence). The CDR3 extends over 14 amino acids. In nucleotides, the CDR3 is TGTGCCAGCAGCTTGTCGAGCGGGAGGGATACGCAGTATTTT. Its translation is CASSLSSGRDTQYF.

The V gene is TRBV30, the J gene TRBJ2-3; 11 bases fit TRBD1. The ends lost 6 bases at V and 9 bases at J; junction bases unmatched: 8. CDR3 size: 13 residues. Looked up from germline, CDR1 is GTSNPN and CDR2 is SVGIG (reference sequence). This chain's CDR3 is CACPGQGGRTQYF. For the CDR3, the DNA is TGTGCCTGCCCGGGACAGGGGGGGCGCACGCAGTATTTT.

To note about this clone: At the DNA level, this CDR3 is encoded by other sequences in the same sample as well. V is TRBV2 and J is TRBJ2-1; weak D call: TRBD1 (6 bases). Germline CDR1 is SNHLY and CDR2 is FYNNEI. V gave up 6 bases and J gave up 0 bases, with 6 bases separating them. This CDR3 contains 13 residues. The CDR3, as DNA: TGTGCCAGCAGCAGGGGCTCCTACAATGAGCAGTTCTTC. Its translation: CASSRGSYNEQFF.

The rearrangement joins TRBV5-1 to TRBJ2-3; D tentatively fits TRBD1 or TRBD2 (7 bases each). Trimming stripped 4 bases from V and 3 bases from J, with 18 bases between. The CDR3 is made up of 16 amino acids. CDR1 is SGHRS and CDR2 is YFSETQ in the germline V gene. CDR3 sequence reads: CASSVQGEGPTDTQYF. Here the CDR3 DNA reads TGCGCCAGCAGCGTCCAGGGGGAGGGTCCGACAGATACGCAGTATTTT. Drawing the rest from reference TRBV5-1 and TRBJ2-3, the complete variable domain is KAGVTQTPRYLIKTRGQQVTLSCSPISGHRSVSWYQQTPGQGLQFLFEYFSETQRNKGNFPGRFSGRQFSNSRSEMNVSTLELGDSALYLCASSVQGEGPTDTQYFGPGTRLTVL.

The genes are TRBV28 and TRBJ1-1; TRBD1 matches at 7 bases. Germline lookup yields CDR1 MDHEN and CDR2 SYDVKM. The V segment lost 6 bases and the J segment 14 bases; nucleotides outside the gene matches: 15. The CDR3 spans 13 residues. The CDR3 reads CASRTTGAAKRFF. The CDR3, as DNA: TGTGCCAGCAGAACCACAGGGGCGGCAAAAAGGTTCTTT. The complete variable domain, with remaining parts taken from reference TRBV28 and TRBJ1-1, reads DVKVTQSSRYLVKRTGEKVFLECVQDMDHENMFWYRQDPGLGLRLIYFSYDVKMKEKGDIPEGYSVSREKKERFSLILESASTNQTSMYLCASRTTGAAKRFFGQGTRLTVV.

The V and J genes are TRBV7-9 and TRBJ1-6; maybe TRBD1 (5 bases). Germline CDR1 is SEHNR and CDR2 is FQNEAQ (reference sequence). Trimming removed 5 bases at V and 10 bases at J, with 18 bases between. The CDR3 is 15 amino acids. This CDR3 is CASSTWQGMVSPLHF. Written as DNA, the CDR3 is TGTGCCAGCAGCACGTGGCAGGGTATGGTATCACCCCTCCACTTT.

The chain is built from TRBV11-2 and TRBJ1-3; D is uncertain. The ends were cut back, 0 bases at V and 3 bases at J, with 3 bases in the middle. Germline CDR1 reads SGHAT; CDR2 reads FQNNGV. The CDR3 contains 13 residues. The chain's CDR3 is CASSLDRGNTIYF. The CDR3 region has the DNA TGTGCCAGCAGCTTAGATCGTGGAAACACCATATATTTT.

The chain joins TRBV23-1 to TRBJ1-5; D may be TRBD1 (5 bases). TRBV23-1 is annotated as an ORF whose role is uncertain. V lost 1 base to trimming and J lost 0 bases, with 13 bases between them. CDR3 length equals 17 residues. Written as DNA, the CDR3 is TGCGCCAGCAGTCAATTCCCGACAGCACATAGCAATCAGCCCCAGCATTTT. Translating gives CASSQFPTAHSNQPQHF.

This chain uses TRBV18 with TRBJ1-1, with D possibly TRBD1 on 5 matching bases. Germline V gene data show CDR1 as KGHSH and CDR2 as LQKENI. Trimming took 0 bases from V and 5 from J, leaving 19 bases between them. This CDR3 has 17 residues. The CDR3: CASSPPSSGRSRTEAFF. CDR3 DNA sequence: TGTGCCAGCTCACCACCTAGTTCGGGACGCTCGAGGACTGAAGCTTTCTTT.

V is TRBV6-5 and J is TRBJ1-2; no definite D call. Trimming stripped 5 bases from V and 2 bases from J, with 6 bases between. Germline V gene sequence: CDR1 MNHEY, CDR2 SVGAGI. This CDR3 has 12 amino acids. Written as DNA, the CDR3 is TGTGCCAGCAGTCCTAACAACTATGGCTACACCTTC. This sequence encodes CASSPNNYGYTF.

Details on this clone: At one of its ends the junction is not consistent with the germline gene, which may arise from a read error. This rearrangement joins TRBV7-7 to TRBJ2-2; 7 bases map to TRBD2. Germline V gene sequence: CDR1 SSHAT, CDR2 FNYEAQ (reference sequence). This CDR3 contains 16 residues. CDR3 bases: TGTGCTAGCAGCTTAGGTCAGCGGGAGAACACCGGGGAGCTGTTTTTT. It translates to CASSLGQRENTGELFF.

The V and J genes are TRBV28 and TRBJ1-2, with D hard to call. Germline V gene sequence: CDR1 MDHEN, CDR2 SYDVKM. The V end lost 2 bases, the J end lost 4 bases, and 11 bases lay between the germline ends. This CDR3 has 14 residues. The CDR3 sequence is CASSLGVSSYGYTF. In DNA, the CDR3 is TGTGCCAGCAGTTTAGGGGTTTCATCCTATGGCTACACCTTC.

This chain's CDR3 is CASSLGTGKLDEQFF. As DNA, the CDR3 is TGCGCCAGCAGCCTCGGGACAGGGAAATTAGATGAGCAGTTCTTC. The chain combines TRBV5-1 with TRBJ2-1, with 9 bases identical to TRBD1. The junction had 10 bases not matched to a gene; V was cut back by 4 bases and J by 8 bases. Germline V gene sequence: CDR1 SGHRS, CDR2 YFSETQ. This CDR3 contains 15 residues.

This rearrangement joins TRBV27 to TRBJ2-2; 10 bases agree with TRBD1. Germline V CDR1 and CDR2: MNHEY, SMNVEV (reference sequence). CDR3 size: 16 residues. V lost 5 bases, J lost 7 bases, and 10 bases stayed unmatched. The CDR3 bases are TGTGCCAGCAGTATAACCGGGACAGGGGTGGTCGGGGAGCTGTTTTTT. Its translation is CASSITGTGVVGELFF.

V gene TRBV2 combines with J gene TRBJ2-7, with TRBD1 matching 7 bases. The CDR3 consists of 14 residues. Losses at the gene ends were 6 bases for V and 3 bases for J; bases not matched to a gene: 8. Germline CDR1 and CDR2: SNHLY and FYNNEI. The chain's CDR3 is CASRQTGVGYEQYF. As DNA, the CDR3 is TGTGCCAGCAGGCAAACAGGGGTAGGCTACGAGCAGTACTTC. Based on the CDR3 plus reference TRBV2 and TRBJ2-7, the full variable domain is EPEVTQTPSHQVTQMGQEVILRCVPISNHLYFYWYRQILGQKVEFLVSFYNNEISEKSEIFDDQFSVERPDGSNFTLKIRSTKLEDSAMYFCASRQTGVGYEQYFGPGTRLTVT.

The chain combines TRBV25-1 with TRBJ2-2; D is uncertain. The germline V gene has CDR1 MGHDK and CDR2 SYGVNS. Trimming cost V 5 bases and J 6 bases, with 7 bases left between them. The CDR3 is made up of 12 amino acids. CDR3 protein: CASSTESGELFF. In DNA, the CDR3 is TGTGCCAGCAGTACAGAGTCCGGGGAGCTGTTTTTT.

This chain links TRBV28 with TRBJ2-1, with D unclear. The germline V gene encodes CDR1 MDHEN and CDR2 SYDVKM. CDR3 length: 11 amino acids. Trimming took off 8 bases at V and 5 bases at J, with 7 bases between the two ends. In nucleotides, the CDR3 is TGTGCCAGCTATCAGAACAATGAGCAGTTCTTC. Its translation is CASYQNNEQFF.

The gene calls are TRBV6-6 and TRBJ2-1; D possibly corresponds to TRBD2 (6 bases). The germline V gene has CDR1 MNHNY and CDR2 SVGAGI (reference sequence). The CDR3 is made up of 14 amino acids. Trimming took 6 bases from V and 5 from J, leaving 14 bases between them. In DNA form, the CDR3 reads TGTGCCAGCAGGCCCTTGGCGGGAAACAATGAGCAGTTCTTC. It is translated as CASRPLAGNNEQFF.

This chain uses TRBV6-1 with TRBJ2-7; 9 bases align to TRBD1. The CDR3 extends over 14 amino acids. Germline-derived CDR1 and CDR2 are MNHNS and SASEGT. With V trimmed by 5 bases and J by 6 bases, 8 bases remained unmatched. The CDR3 DNA reads as TGTGCCAGCAGTAGCGCCGGGACAGGGAGCGAGCAGTACTTC. Translating gives CASSSAGTGSEQYF.

The chain uses TRBV6-1 and TRBJ2-2; D remains ambiguous. Germline-derived CDR1 and CDR2 are MNHNS and SASEGT. CDR3 length: 15 residues. The V end lost 8 bases, the J end lost 4 bases, and 17 bases lay between the germline ends. The CDR3 nucleotides are TGTGCCAGCTCTAAAGTAGTGGGATTCACCGGGGAGCTGTTTTTT. Amino acid sequence: CASSKVVGFTGELFF.